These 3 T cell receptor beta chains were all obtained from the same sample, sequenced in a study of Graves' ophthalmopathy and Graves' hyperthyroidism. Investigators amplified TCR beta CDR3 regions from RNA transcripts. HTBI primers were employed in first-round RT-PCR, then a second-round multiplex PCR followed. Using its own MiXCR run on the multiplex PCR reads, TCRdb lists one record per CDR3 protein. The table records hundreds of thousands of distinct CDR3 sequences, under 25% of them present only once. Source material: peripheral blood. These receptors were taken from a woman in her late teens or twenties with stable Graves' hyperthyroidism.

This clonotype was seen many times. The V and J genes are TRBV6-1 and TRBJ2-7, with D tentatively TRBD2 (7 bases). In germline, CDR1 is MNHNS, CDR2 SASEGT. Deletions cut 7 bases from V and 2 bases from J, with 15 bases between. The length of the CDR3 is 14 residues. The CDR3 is CASTTGGDTYEQYF. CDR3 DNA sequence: TGTGCCAGCACCACTGGGGGGGACACCTACGAGCAGTACTTC.

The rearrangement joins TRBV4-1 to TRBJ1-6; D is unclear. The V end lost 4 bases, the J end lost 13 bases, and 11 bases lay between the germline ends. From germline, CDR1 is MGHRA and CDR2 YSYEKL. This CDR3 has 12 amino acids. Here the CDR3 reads CASSREVGPLHF. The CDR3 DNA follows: TGCGCCAGCAGCCGGGAAGTAGGTCCCCTCCACTTT.

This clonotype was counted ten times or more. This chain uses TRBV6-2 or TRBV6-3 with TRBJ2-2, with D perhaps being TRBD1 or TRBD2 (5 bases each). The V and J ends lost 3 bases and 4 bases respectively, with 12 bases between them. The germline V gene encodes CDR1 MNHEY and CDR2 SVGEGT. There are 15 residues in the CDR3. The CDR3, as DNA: TGTGCCAGCAGTTATCGAGGGGCAGGCACCGGGGAGCTGTTTTTT. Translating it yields CASSYRGAGTGELFF.